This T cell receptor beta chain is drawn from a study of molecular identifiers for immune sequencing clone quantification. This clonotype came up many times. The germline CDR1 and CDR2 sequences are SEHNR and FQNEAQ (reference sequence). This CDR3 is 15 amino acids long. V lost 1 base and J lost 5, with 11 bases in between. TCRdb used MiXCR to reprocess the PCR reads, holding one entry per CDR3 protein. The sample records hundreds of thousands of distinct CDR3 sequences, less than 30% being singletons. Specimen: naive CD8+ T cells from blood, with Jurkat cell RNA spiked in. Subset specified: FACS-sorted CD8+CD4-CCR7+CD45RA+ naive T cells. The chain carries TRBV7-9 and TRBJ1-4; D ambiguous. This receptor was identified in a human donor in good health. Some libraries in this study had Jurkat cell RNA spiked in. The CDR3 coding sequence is TGTGCCAGCAGCTTAGTCGGTCAACGGAATGAAAAACTGTTTTTT. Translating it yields CASSLVGQRNEKLFF.